The clone carrying this TCR beta chain was counted ten times or more. Its antigen is as yet unknown. The trim removed 0 bases at V and 3 bases at J, leaving 4 bases unmatched. CDR1 and CDR2 from the germline V gene are SGHRS and YFSETQ. The CDR3 covers 15 residues. This sample stems from a study of T-cell memory formation after mild COVID-19. Across the whole study: TCR clusters largely stayed donor specific. General study points: From day 15 to 85, contracting clones were balanced between CD4 and CD8, whereas later expanders leaned toward CD4+. Contracting CD4+ clones sat mainly in CM and EM; CD8+ in EMRA.

The TCR alpha and TCR beta cDNA libraries, bearing sample barcodes and UMIs, were generated by 5'RACE using constant-segment primers. TCRdb analysed the 5' RACE reads with MiXCR anew, one entry per CDR3 protein. Among about 30,000 distinct CDR3 sequences listed, 10% to 15% were seen once. The TCR comes from an adult woman who had mild COVID-19 (a few samples of this study predate the infection). Cell type and time point are not known. The specimen sequenced was PBMCs or a T cell subset sorted from them (not recorded which). The chain is built from TRBV5-1 and TRBJ1-2; TRBD1 matches 8 bases. The CDR3 here is CASSLAGTGHYGYTF. The CDR3, as DNA: TGCGCCAGCAGCTTGGCCGGGACAGGCCACTATGGCTACACCTTC.